The 9 T cell receptor beta chains reported below all come from one sample, sequenced in a study of blood T cell repertoires in COVID-19. Data came from immunoSEQ multiplex PCR; TCRdb stores just in-frame clones and leaves some out. Seen here are approximately 300,000 clones, approximately 86% observed once, and the top ten hold about 2.6%. The sequenced sample consisted of PBMCs or T cells enriched from blood (not recorded which). These receptors all come from a woman between 18 and 30 years old who had recovered from COVID-19.

This chain connects TRBV20-1 to TRBJ2-7; D is uncertain. The CDR3 is 11 residues long. Trimming took 7 bases from V and 0 from J, leaving 7 bases between them. Germline CDR1 and CDR2: DFQATT and SNEGSKA (reference sequence). For the CDR3, the DNA is TGCAGTGTGCCCAGCTCCTACGAGCAGTACTTC. This translates into CSVPSSYEQYF.

This clone showed up many times. The chain uses TRBV27 and TRBJ2-7, with 10 bases matching TRBD2. V shed 3 bases and J 6 bases; nucleotides not matched to a gene: 8. Germline lookup yields CDR1 MNHEY and CDR2 SMNVEV (reference sequence). The CDR3 consists of 15 residues. The CDR3 region is CASSLKLAGPFEQYF. DNA of the CDR3: TGTGCCAGCAGTTTGAAACTAGCGGGACCCTTCGAGCAGTACTTC.

The CDR3 here is CASKGQADYYGYTF. DNA of the CDR3: TGTGCCAGCAAGGGACAAGCGGACTACTATGGCTACACCTTC. The chain is built from TRBV2 and TRBJ1-2, with D possibly matching TRBD1 (6 bases). Trimming left V 7 bases short and J 3 bases short, with 15 bases between. Germline loops: CDR1 SNHLY, CDR2 FYNNEI. The CDR3 covers 14 residues. Filled out from reference TRBV2 and TRBJ1-2, the complete variable domain reads EPEVTQTPSHQVTQMGQEVILRCVPISNHLYFYWYRQILGQKVEFLVSFYNNEISEKSEIFDDQFSVERPDGSNFTLKIRSTKLEDSAMYFCASKGQADYYGYTFGSGTRLTVV.

This sequence joins TRBV9 and TRBJ1-6; unclear D gene. V was clipped by 0 bases and J by 9 bases, with 10 bases between them. Germline loops: CDR1 SGDLS, CDR2 YYNGEE. This CDR3 is built from 14 residues. CDR3 sequence (DNA): TGTGCCAGCAGCGTAGTCGGCTCGGGTTCACCCCTCCACTTT. Residues: CASSVVGSGSPLHF.

The V call is TRBV3-1 (or the pseudogene TRBV3-2), the J call TRBJ2-5, with 9 bases matching TRBD2. Looked up from germline, CDR1 is LGHDT and CDR2 is YNNKEL (reference sequence). The CDR3 has 15 residues. V shed 4 bases, J shed 4 bases, and the junction held 7 bases outside the gene matches. In DNA, the CDR3 is TGTGCCAGCAGCCGGTCGCGGGGGGGCTTAGAGACCCAGTACTTC. Encoded protein: CASSRSRGGLETQYF.

V usage is TRBV24-1 and J usage is TRBJ2-3, with 8 bases aligning to TRBD2. The CDR3 covers 14 residues. The V gene end was trimmed by 5 bases and the J gene end by 2 bases; junction bases not matched to a gene: 2. CDR1 and CDR2 (germline): KGHDR, SFDVKD. The CDR3, as DNA: TGTGCCACCAGTGGACTAGCGTACACAGATACGCAGTATTTT. Amino acids: CATSGLAYTDTQYF.

This clone was observed a single time. The gene calls are TRBV9 and TRBJ2-1; 7 bases are a match to TRBD2. This CDR3 has 19 residues. Germline CDR1 reads SGDLS; CDR2 reads YYNGEE. The junction had 17 bases not matched to a gene; V was cut back by 1 base and J by 4 bases. The CDR3 reads CASSVHSASSGRRYNEQFF. CDR3 DNA: TGTGCCAGCAGCGTACACTCGGCCTCTAGCGGCCGGAGGTACAATGAGCAGTTCTTC.

The rearrangement joins TRBV6-5 to TRBJ1-2; D remains unclear. V was shortened by 7 bases and J by 3 bases, with 12 bases between the two germline ends. Germline loops: CDR1 MNHEY, CDR2 SVGAGI. The CDR3 spans 13 residues. The CDR3 spells CASTDTRDYGYTF. In nucleotides, the CDR3 is TGTGCCAGCACCGACACGAGGGACTATGGCTACACCTTC.

This clone was counted only a few times. The chain is built from TRBV13 and TRBJ2-5; maybe TRBD1 (5 bases). The germline V gene encodes CDR1 PRHDT and CDR2 FYEKMQ (reference sequence). The CDR3 is made up of 17 amino acids. The V end lost 5 bases, the J end lost 1 base, and 20 bases lay between the germline ends. DNA of the CDR3: TGTGCCAGCAGCCCGTCAGCCACAGGAGACCGCCAAGAGACCCAGTACTTC. Protein: CASSPSATGDRQETQYF.